A selection of T cell receptor beta chains follows, all from one sample in a study of shared clonotypes between healthy human individuals. TCRdb's copy holds only in-frame clones and misses some; the assay was immunoSEQ multiplex PCR. The top ten clones hold 0.13% of a sample with some 2,000,000 clones, 90% to 96% of them seen once. The sequenced sample was naive CD4+ T cells sorted from blood. These receptors came from a man aged 18 to 29 in good health. Both conserved end residues are part of each CDR3. Each record gives: clone size, D gene, J gene, V gene, CDR3 protein, CDR3 DNA. D genes are given only for firm matches. The size entry is marked missing in some rows and otherwise reads once, few, many or a size class.

NA	NA	TRBJ2-2	TRBV19	CASSIISGNTGELFF	TGTGCCAGTAGTATAATTAGCGGAAACACCGGGGAGCTGTTTTTT
NA	TRBD2	TRBJ2-7	TRBV6-5	CASSLAAPYEQYF	TGTGCCAGCAGTCTAGCGGCACCCTACGAGCAGTACTTC
NA	NA	TRBJ1-2	TRBV28	CASTTSGGLYGYTF	TGTGCCAGCACAACGAGTGGCGGACTGTATGGCTACACCTTC
NA	TRBD1	TRBJ1-6	TRBV5-4	CASSFGSGTGNSPLHF	TGTGCCAGCAGCTTTGGGTCAGGGACAGGTAATTCACCCCTCCACTTT
NA	NA	TRBJ2-1	TRBV30	CAWSVRQGLTEQFF	TGTGCCTGGAGTGTACGCCAGGGCCTGACTGAGCAGTTCTTC
NA	NA	TRBJ2-1	TRBV5-6	CASSLAGLPSYNEQFF	TGTGCCAGCAGCTTGGCGGGGTTGCCCTCCTACAATGAGCAGTTCTTC
NA	NA	TRBJ1-6	TRBV27	CASSRTLETVYAKSSYNSPLHF	TGTGCCAGCAGTCGGACCCTAGAGACAGTATATGCGAAAAGCTCCTATAATTCACCCCTCCACTTT
few	TRBD1	TRBJ2-7	TRBV6-6	CASTQGYEQYF	TGTGCCAGCACACAGGGGTACGAGCAGTACTTC
NA	TRBD2	TRBJ2-2	TRBV11-3	CASSRGAGVGTGELFF	TGTGCCAGCAGCCGAGGTGCGGGAGTCGGGACCGGGGAGCTGTTTTTT
NA	NA	TRBJ2-7	TRBV6-1	CASSERGLGEQYF	TGTGCCAGCAGTGAACGGGGGCTGGGCGAGCAGTACTTC
NA	NA	TRBJ2-7	TRBV18	CASSPTTSGVYEQYF	TGTGCCAGCTCACCAACCACATCTGGGGTGTACGAGCAGTACTTC
NA	NA	TRBJ1-4	TRBV20-1	CSVPTNEKLFF	TGCAGTGTCCCAACTAATGAAAAACTGTTTTTT
NA	TRBD1	TRBJ1-1	TRBV5-1	CASSFMDRRSTEAFF	TGCGCCAGCAGCTTTATGGACAGGCGGAGTACTGAAGCTTTCTTT
NA	NA	TRBJ1-3	TRBV30	CAWSVMGSSGNTIYF	TGTGCCTGGAGTGTAATGGGGAGCTCTGGAAACACCATATATTTT
NA	NA	TRBJ2-1	TRBV5-6	CASSLSRVNEQFF	TGTGCCAGCAGCTTGTCCAGGGTCAATGAGCAGTTCTTC
NA	TRBD1	TRBJ2-1	TRBV27	CASSPPAGGFYNEQFF	TGTGCCAGCAGTCCTCCCGCAGGGGGCTTCTACAATGAGCAGTTCTTC
NA	TRBD2	TRBJ2-3	TRBV28	CASSRGGAATDTQYF	TGTGCCAGCAGTCGCGGGGGGGCCGCGACAGATACGCAGTATTTT
NA	TRBD1	TRBJ1-4	TRBV2	CASSDATGGDGEKLFF	TGTGCCAGCAGTGATGCGACAGGGGGGGACGGTGAAAAACTGTTTTTT
few	NA	TRBJ2-1	TRBV6-1	CASSEGEQGWNEQFF	TGTGCCAGCAGTGAAGGGGAACAGGGTTGGAATGAGCAGTTCTTC
NA	NA	TRBJ2-3	TRBV11-3	CASSLGLDPVTDTQYF	TGTGCCAGCAGCCTAGGACTCGACCCCGTCACAGATACGCAGTATTTT
NA	TRBD2	TRBJ2-1	TRBV9	CASSVGAGLAGGPGYNEQFF	TGTGCCAGCAGCGTAGGGGCGGGACTAGCGGGAGGGCCCGGGTACAATGAGCAGTTCTTC
NA	TRBD2	TRBJ2-1	TRBV29-1	CSVEGGLAGVREQFF	TGCAGCGTTGAAGGGGGACTAGCGGGCGTCCGGGAGCAGTTCTTC
NA	TRBD2	TRBJ2-2	TRBV12-5	CASGLSLAGAGELFF	TGTGCTAGTGGTTTGTCCCTAGCGGGAGCGGGGGAGCTGTTTTTT
NA	TRBD1	TRBJ2-7	TRBV18	CASSPPGTGTYEQYF	TGTGCCAGCTCACCACCCGGGACAGGGACCTACGAGCAGTACTTC
NA	TRBD1	TRBJ2-1	TRBV5-1	CASSLAGGALNEQFF	TGCGCCAGCAGCTTGGCAGGGGGCGCGTTGAATGAGCAGTTCTTC
NA	NA	TRBJ2-7	TRBV6-1	CASGLGDRITYEQYF	TGTGCCAGTGGTCTGGGGGACCGAATTACCTACGAGCAGTACTTC
NA	NA	TRBJ2-7	TRBV2	CASSAPGSYEQYF	TGTGCCAGCAGCGCCCCCGGGTCCTACGAGCAGTACTTC
NA	NA	TRBJ2-1	TRBV7-2	CASSLERLDEQFF	TGTGCCAGCAGCTTAGAACGACTCGATGAGCAGTTCTTC
NA	TRBD2	TRBJ2-3	TRBV6-6	CASRNLAGGPDTQYF	TGTGCCAGCAGAAATCTAGCGGGGGGGCCGGATACGCAGTATTTT
NA	NA	TRBJ2-7	TRBV6-1	CASSERGWYEQYF	TGTGCCAGCAGTGAACGTGGTTGGTACGAGCAGTACTTC
NA	NA	TRBJ2-7	TRBV30	CAWSKPYNILGLREQYF	TGTGCCTGGAGCAAACCCTACAACATCCTAGGACTGAGGGAGCAGTACTTC
NA	TRBD1	TRBJ2-1	TRBV5-6	CASSFDRGPGVYNEQFF	TGTGCCAGCAGCTTCGACAGGGGGCCTGGGGTATACAATGAGCAGTTCTTC
NA	TRBD1	TRBJ2-7	TRBV6-5	CASSSPGTGRDEQYF	TGTGCCAGCAGTTCTCCCGGGACAGGGAGGGACGAGCAGTACTTC
NA	TRBD1	TRBJ1-1	TRBV5-4	CASSLGDRNTEAFF	TGTGCCAGCAGCTTGGGGGACAGGAACACTGAAGCTTTCTTT
NA	TRBD1	TRBJ1-2	TRBV10-3	CATTNPQGNYGYTF	TGTGCCACCACAAACCCACAGGGGAACTATGGCTACACCTTC
once	NA	TRBJ2-5	TRBV14	CASNLKGGPGETQYF	TGTGCCAGCAACTTAAAGGGGGGGCCCGGAGAGACCCAGTACTTC
NA	NA	TRBJ1-6	TRBV30	CAWKTRRDSPLHF	TGTGCCTGGAAGACGCGTCGGGATTCACCCCTCCACTTT
NA	NA	TRBJ1-2	TRBV11-2	CASSLPGRIYGYTF	TGTGCCAGCAGCTTACCGGGCAGGATCTATGGCTACACCTTC
NA	NA	TRBJ1-1	TRBV5-1	CASSSRVPNTEAFF	TGCGCCAGCAGCTCGCGAGTGCCGAACACTGAAGCTTTCTTT
NA	TRBD2	TRBJ2-7	TRBV9	CASSGTSGGNEQYF	TGTGCCAGCAGCGGTACTAGCGGGGGCAACGAGCAGTACTTC
NA	NA	TRBJ1-2	TRBV30	CAWSGNSYGYTF	TGTGCCTGGAGCGGGAATAGCTATGGCTACACCTTC
once	TRBD1	TRBJ2-3	TRBV19	CASSITRGRDTQYF	TGTGCCAGTAGTATAACCAGGGGGCGAGATACGCAGTATTTT
NA	TRBD1	TRBJ1-1	TRBV5-1	CASSGTVGNTEAFF	TGCGCCAGCAGCGGGACAGTGGGGAACACTGAAGCTTTCTTT
NA	NA	TRBJ1-1	TRBV6-1	CASSATTNTEAFF	TGTGCCAGCAGTGCAACCACGAACACTGAAGCCTTCTTT
NA	NA	TRBJ1-6	TRBV9	CASSNRDGYNSPLHF	TGTGCCAGCAGCAACCGGGACGGCTATAATTCACCCCTCCACTTT
NA	NA	TRBJ1-5	TRBV2	CASSRGGQPQHF	TGTGCCAGCAGCAGGGGAGGTCAGCCCCAGCATTTT